Sequencing of this TCR beta chain was carried out in a study of blood T cell repertoires in COVID-19. The overall study: The study drew acute and convalescent COVID-19 samples from the United States, Italy and Spain.

The CDR3 has 14 residues. Germline values: CDR1 LGHDT, CDR2 YNNKEL (reference sequence). Trimming stripped 2 bases from V and 3 bases from J, with 8 bases between. TCRdb's table, derived via immunoSEQ multiplex PCR, lists solely in-frame clones and lacks some. Of around 150,000 clones listed, approximately 88% are singletons. This sequence was found in a man in his fifties or sixties with active or convalescent COVID-19. The J gene is TRBJ2-4, the V gene TRBV3-1 (or the pseudogene TRBV3-2); weak D call: TRBD2 (5 bases). Sequencing was performed on peripheral blood. The CDR3 spells CASSQWESKNIQYF. The CDR3 nucleotides read TGTGCCAGCAGCCAATGGGAGAGCAAAAACATTCAGTACTTC.